Following are 26 T cell receptor beta chains from one sample sequenced in a study of cytomegalovirus exposure and HLA in healthy donors. The primer mix had 60 Vbeta and 13 Jbeta primers. Only in-frame clones appear in the TCRdb table, and some are missing; sequencing was by immunoSEQ multiplex PCR. Among about 200,000 clones, around 84% were seen once, and the ten largest hold roughly 1.6%. The material sequenced was PBMCs. Source of these receptors: a woman aged 18-29 years in good health and CMV-seronegative.

The chain couples TRBV18 to TRBJ2-7, with 8 bases aligning to TRBD2. V gave up 2 bases and J gave up 4 bases; unmatched junction bases: 7. The length of the CDR3 is 15 residues. Germline V CDR1 and CDR2: KGHSH, LQKENI. The CDR3: CASSPGIAGMYEQYF. DNA of the CDR3: TGTGCCAGCTCACCAGGAATAGCGGGGATGTACGAGCAGTACTTC.

The chain is built from TRBV7-2 and TRBJ2-5, with TRBD2 identical over 10 bases. The tail of the sequence fits TRBJ2-7 better, so the J call may be wrong. CDR1 and CDR2 (germline): SGHTA, FQGNSA. This CDR3 has 15 residues. This chain's CDR3 is CASSPLAGASHEQYF. In nucleotides, the CDR3 is TGTGCCAGCAGCCCTCTAGCGGGAGCATCCCACGAGCAGTACTTC.

The chain carries TRBV30 and TRBJ2-7; 13 bases align to TRBD2. This CDR3 has 12 amino acids. In germline, CDR1 is GTSNPN, CDR2 SVGIG (reference sequence). V was pared by 8 bases and J by 3 bases, with 1 base of the junction left unmatched. The chain's CDR3 is CAGTSGNYEQYF. CDR3 in DNA: TGTGCCGGGACTAGCGGGAACTACGAGCAGTACTTC.

This clone was counted between two and nine times. The chain is built from TRBV9 and TRBJ2-3; D gene uncertain. The CDR3 contains 15 residues. Deletions cut 0 bases from V and 10 bases from J, with 18 bases between. CDR1 is SGDLS, CDR2 YYNGEE, per germline. CDR3 sequence: CASSVVGSEREAQYF. CDR3 sequence (DNA): TGTGCCAGCAGCGTAGTTGGATCAGAGCGAGAGGCGCAGTATTTT.

The V and J genes are TRBV6-5 and TRBJ2-1; 8 bases match TRBD2. With 8 bases clipped from V and 4 bases from J, the junction kept 4 bases outside the gene matches. Per germline, CDR1 MNHEY and CDR2 SVGAGI. This CDR3 is built from 13 residues. CDR3 residues: CASSLAEYNEQFF. CDR3 DNA: TGTGCCAGCTCACTAGCGGAGTACAATGAGCAGTTCTTC.

The V call is TRBV25-1, the J call TRBJ2-3; D ambiguous. The germline V gene encodes CDR1 MGHDK and CDR2 SYGVNS. The CDR3 is 12 amino acids. V shed 9 bases and J shed 5 bases, with 12 bases lying between them. DNA of the CDR3: TGTGCCAGTCAGCGATATTTAGATACGCAGTATTTT. Its protein product is CASQRYLDTQYF.

The chain joins TRBV6-1 to TRBJ2-1, with 7 positions matching TRBD1. The ends lost 7 bases at V and 7 bases at J; junction bases unmatched: 13. Germline V gene sequence: CDR1 MNHNS, CDR2 SASEGT. This CDR3 has 15 residues. The CDR3 region has the DNA TGTGCCAGCAATCCACAGGGGCGAGGGGAAAATGAGCAGTTCTTC. Translation gives CASNPQGRGENEQFF.

The chain recombines TRBV28 with TRBJ1-1; D is perhaps TRBD1 (6 bases). Germline V gene sequence: CDR1 MDHEN, CDR2 SYDVKM. The CDR3 is 13 amino acids. Trimming removed 4 bases from V and 1 base from J, with 7 bases in between. CDR3 DNA: TGTGCCAGCAGTTGGGGGCAGAACACTGAAGCTTTCTTT. This gives the protein CASSWGQNTEAFF.

CDR3 region: CASSYLGGRSNQPQHF. For the CDR3, the DNA is TGTGCCAGCAGCTACCTTGGGGGCAGGAGCAATCAGCCCCAGCATTTT. The chain is built from TRBV7-8 and TRBJ1-5, with D possibly matching TRBD1 (6 bases). The V gene lost 4 bases and the J gene lost 1 base, with 14 bases spanning the gap. CDR3 size: 16 residues. Germline V CDR1 and CDR2: SGHVS, FQNEAQ.

This rearrangement joins TRBV7-9 to TRBJ2-3; D remains unclear. V was trimmed by 5 bases and J by 6 bases, leaving 12 bases between them. The CDR3 consists of 13 residues. Per the germline V gene, CDR1 is SEHNR and CDR2 is FQNEAQ (reference sequence). CDR3 region: CASSPGTPDTQYF. The DNA of the CDR3 is TGTGCCAGCAGCCCCGGTACCCCGGATACGCAGTATTTT.

As for this clone: The sample has other DNA sequences that encode this CDR3 too. The chain combines TRBV11-2 with TRBJ2-7; a weak D match, TRBD2 (6 bases). Germline assignment: CDR1 SGHAT and CDR2 FQNNGV. The CDR3 sequence is 14 residues long. Trimming stripped 3 bases from V and 1 base from J, with 10 bases between. The CDR3 spells CASSLGTGSYEQYV. CDR3 coding DNA: TGTGCCAGCAGCTTGGGGACTGGTTCCTACGAGCAGTACGTC.

The chain has TRBV5-1 and TRBJ2-7; D unresolved. V was shortened by 3 bases and J by 3 bases, with 16 bases between the two germline ends. CDR1 and CDR2 (germline): SGHRS, YFSETQ. The CDR3 spans 15 residues. Written as DNA, the CDR3 is TGCGCCAGCAGCTCTGGGCCGATGCAAGTCTACGAGCAGTACTTC. It translates to CASSSGPMQVYEQYF.

The CDR3 DNA reads as TGTGCCAGCAGCGCCATGGCGGGAGGGAATACCGGGGAGCTGTTTTTT. Encoded protein: CASSAMAGGNTGELFF. The rearrangement links TRBV7-9 to TRBJ2-2, with 9 nucleotides matching TRBD2. This CDR3 is 16 amino acids long. V was clipped by 5 bases and J by 5 bases; unmatched bases: 9. Germline CDR1 reads SEHNR; CDR2 reads FQNEAQ (reference sequence).

With regard to this clone: Sequence at one end of the junction differs from germline and may be a read error. This chain links TRBV7-9 with TRBJ1-2; D possibly corresponds to TRBD1 (5 bases). CDR3 length equals 15 residues. Germline V gives CDR1 SEHNR, CDR2 FQNEAQ (reference sequence). The CDR3, as DNA: TGTTCCAGCAGCTTAGTGCCAGGGTCGGAGAATGGCTACACCTTC. Translating it yields CSSSLVPGSENGYTF. The entire variable domain, with the rest obtained from reference TRBV7-9 and TRBJ1-2, is as follows: DTGVSQNPRHKITKRGQNVTFRCDPISEHNRLYWYRQTLGQGPEFLTYFQNEAQLEKSRLLSDRFSAERPKGSFSTLEIQRTEQGDSAMYLCSSSLVPGSENGYTFGSGTRLTVV.

Written as DNA, the CDR3 is TGCGCCAGCAGCACCGGGACAGGGGGGCTCAATGAGCAGTTCTTC. Translation gives CASSTGTGGLNEQFF. The chain combines TRBV5-1 with TRBJ2-1, with TRBD1 identical over 11 bases. Unmatched junction bases numbered 6, after V lost 4 bases and J lost 6 bases. The CDR3 consists of 15 residues. CDR1 SGHRS and CDR2 YFSETQ come from the germline V gene.

The chain combines TRBV29-1 with TRBJ2-1; 7 bases fit TRBD2. This CDR3 spans 14 amino acids. The V segment lost 4 bases and the J segment 4 bases; nucleotides outside the gene matches: 7. Germline loops: CDR1 SQVTM, CDR2 ANQGSEA. The CDR3 reads CSVGVGTTYNEQFF. The CDR3, as DNA: TGCAGCGTTGGAGTAGGGACTACTTACAATGAGCAGTTCTTC.

This rearrangement joins TRBV19 to TRBJ2-7, with TRBD2 matching 7 bases. Trimming cost V 1 base and J 3 bases; bases outside gene matches: 6. The CDR3 runs 15 residues. The germline V gene encodes CDR1 LNHDA and CDR2 SQIVND (reference sequence). The CDR3 DNA is TGTGCCAGTAGTATAGGTACGGGAGGATACTACGAGCAGTACTTC. This translates into CASSIGTGGYYEQYF.

This chain uses TRBV5-6 with TRBJ1-4, with D maybe TRBD1 (5 bases). Trimming cost V 0 bases and J 8 bases, with 11 bases left between them. The CDR3 loop spans 14 amino acids. Germline values: CDR1 SGHDT, CDR2 YYEEEE. The CDR3 reads CASSLEWGGEKLFF. In DNA form, the CDR3 reads TGTGCCAGCAGCTTGGAGTGGGGCGGAGAAAAACTGTTTTTT.

The chain carries TRBV19 and TRBJ2-5; TRBD1 matches at 9 bases. The CDR3 sequence is 15 residues long. Trimming took 7 bases from V and 4 from J; bases not matched to a gene: 10. CDR1 is LNHDA, CDR2 SQIVND, per germline (reference sequence). The CDR3 DNA reads as TGTGCCAGTATCTCTGGGACAGGGAGTGGAGAGACCCAGTACTTC. It specifies CASISGTGSGETQYF.

V usage is TRBV29-1 and J usage is TRBJ2-1; TRBD1 agrees at 7 bases. V was clipped by 8 bases and J by 6 bases; unmatched bases: 16. The CDR3 is made up of 15 amino acids. Germline V lookup: CDR1 SQVTM, CDR2 ANQGSEA. CDR3 sequence reads: CSTWPDRDGFNEQFF. The CDR3 DNA reads TGCAGCACCTGGCCCGACAGGGATGGGTTCAATGAGCAGTTCTTC.

The rearrangement joins TRBV2 to TRBJ1-5; D unresolved. This CDR3 spans 12 amino acids. Germline values: CDR1 SNHLY, CDR2 FYNNEI. V was shortened by 5 bases and J by 4 bases, with 6 bases between the two germline ends. CDR3 residues: CASSSENQPQHF. In DNA, the CDR3 is TGTGCCAGCAGTTCTGAGAATCAGCCCCAGCATTTT.

The CDR3 sequence is CASSLEGGSTDTQYF. The CDR3 region has the DNA TGCGCCAGCAGCTTGGAAGGGGGAAGCACAGATACGCAGTATTTT. The V gene is TRBV5-1, the J gene TRBJ2-3; the D gene is possibly TRBD1 (6 bases). V lost 0 bases and J 0 bases, leaving 8 bases between the germline ends. CDR3 length: 15 amino acids. Per the germline V gene, CDR1 is SGHRS and CDR2 is YFSETQ.

The rearrangement links TRBV28 to TRBJ2-2, with a possible D match to TRBD2 (6 bases). The CDR3 totals 15 residues. Trimming left V 10 bases short and J 5 bases short, with 20 bases between. Looked up from germline, CDR1 is MDHEN and CDR2 is SYDVKM. For the CDR3, the DNA is TGTGCCACGTCCATCCCGGAGGGCGTAACCGGGGAGCTGTTTTTT. Translating gives CATSIPEGVTGELFF.

V and J are TRBV11-3 and TRBJ1-1; maybe TRBD1 (6 bases). Looked up from germline, CDR1 is SGHNT and CDR2 is YENEEA. V was cut by 1 base and J by 1 base, with 10 bases left in between. CDR3 length equals 15 residues. CDR3 in amino acids: CASSLGVDRNTEAFF. CDR3 DNA sequence: TGTGCCAGCAGCTTAGGGGTGGACAGGAACACTGAAGCTTTCTTT.

J is TRBJ1-2 and V is TRBV7-9; D is unresolved. Trimming took 4 bases from V and 3 from J, leaving 21 bases between them. CDR1 and CDR2 (germline): SEHNR, FQNEAQ (reference sequence). The CDR3 totals 17 residues. This chain's CDR3 is CASSSRGAGRGHYGYTF. The CDR3 nucleotides read TGTGCCAGCAGCTCACGAGGTGCGGGCCGCGGGCACTATGGCTACACCTTC.

The chain links TRBV19 to TRBJ1-2, with 8 positions matching TRBD1. In germline, CDR1 is LNHDA, CDR2 SQIVND (reference sequence). Unmatched junction bases numbered 14, after V lost 10 bases and J lost 1 base. This CDR3 is 16 amino acids long. This CDR3 is CATDRGHRQSNYGYTF. The CDR3 region has the DNA TGTGCCACCGACAGGGGTCATCGACAGAGTAACTATGGCTACACCTTC.